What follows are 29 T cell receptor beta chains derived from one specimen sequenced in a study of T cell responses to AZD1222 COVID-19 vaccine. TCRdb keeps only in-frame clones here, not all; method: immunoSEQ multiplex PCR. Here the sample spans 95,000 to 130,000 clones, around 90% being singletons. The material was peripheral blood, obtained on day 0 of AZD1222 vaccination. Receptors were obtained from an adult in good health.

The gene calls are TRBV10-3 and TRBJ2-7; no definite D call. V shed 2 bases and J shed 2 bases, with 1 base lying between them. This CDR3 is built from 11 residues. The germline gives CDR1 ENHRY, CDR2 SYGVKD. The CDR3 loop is CAISEAYEQYF. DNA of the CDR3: TGTGCCATCAGTGAGGCCTACGAGCAGTACTTC.

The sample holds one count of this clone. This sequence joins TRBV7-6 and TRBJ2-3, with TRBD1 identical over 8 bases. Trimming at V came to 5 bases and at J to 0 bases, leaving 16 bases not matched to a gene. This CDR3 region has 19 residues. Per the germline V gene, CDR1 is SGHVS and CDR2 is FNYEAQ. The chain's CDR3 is CASSLRTGSSTRSTDTQYF. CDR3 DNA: TGTGCCAGCAGCCTCCGGACAGGGAGCTCTACTAGGAGCACAGATACGCAGTATTTT.

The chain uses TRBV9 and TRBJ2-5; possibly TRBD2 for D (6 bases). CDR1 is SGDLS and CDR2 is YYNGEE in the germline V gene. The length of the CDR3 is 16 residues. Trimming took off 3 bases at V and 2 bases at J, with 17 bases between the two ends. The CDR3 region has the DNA TGTGCCAGCAGCGGAGGGATTGCGGGAACGCAAGAGACCCAGTACTTC. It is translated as CASSGGIAGTQETQYF.

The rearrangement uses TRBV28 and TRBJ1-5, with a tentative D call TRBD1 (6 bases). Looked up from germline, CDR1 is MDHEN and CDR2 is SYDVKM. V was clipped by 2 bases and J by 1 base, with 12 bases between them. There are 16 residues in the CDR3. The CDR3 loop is CASSLPLGGSNQPQHF. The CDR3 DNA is TGTGCCAGCAGTTTACCCCTAGGGGGGAGCAATCAGCCCCAGCATTTT.

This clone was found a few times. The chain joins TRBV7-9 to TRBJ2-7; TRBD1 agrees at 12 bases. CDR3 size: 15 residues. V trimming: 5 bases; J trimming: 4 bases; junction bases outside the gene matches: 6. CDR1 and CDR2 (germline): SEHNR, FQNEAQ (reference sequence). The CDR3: CASSARDRGQYEQYF. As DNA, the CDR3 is TGTGCCAGCAGCGCCCGGGACAGGGGGCAGTACGAGCAGTACTTC.

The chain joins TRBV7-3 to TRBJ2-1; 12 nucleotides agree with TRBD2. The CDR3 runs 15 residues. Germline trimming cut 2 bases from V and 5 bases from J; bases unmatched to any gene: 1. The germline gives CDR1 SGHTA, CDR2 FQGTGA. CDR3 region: CASSLGLAGNNEQFF. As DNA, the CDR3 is TGTGCCAGCAGCTTAGGACTAGCGGGGAACAATGAGCAGTTCTTC.

The CDR3 here is CASSYPLDGSSNQPQHF. DNA of the CDR3: TGTGCCAGCAGTTATCCCCTGGACGGGAGTAGCAATCAGCCCCAGCATTTT. The gene calls are TRBV6-2 or TRBV6-3 and TRBJ1-5; D gene ambiguous. V gave up 3 bases and J gave up 0 bases, with 15 bases separating them. The CDR3 has 17 residues. CDR1 is MNHEY and CDR2 is SVGEGT in the germline V gene.

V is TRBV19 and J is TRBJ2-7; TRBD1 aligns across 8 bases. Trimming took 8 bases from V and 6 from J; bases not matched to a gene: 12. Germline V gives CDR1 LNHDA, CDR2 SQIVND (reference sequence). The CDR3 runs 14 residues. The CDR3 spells CASGFDQGAGEQYF. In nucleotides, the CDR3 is TGTGCCAGTGGGTTCGATCAGGGGGCGGGCGAGCAGTACTTC.

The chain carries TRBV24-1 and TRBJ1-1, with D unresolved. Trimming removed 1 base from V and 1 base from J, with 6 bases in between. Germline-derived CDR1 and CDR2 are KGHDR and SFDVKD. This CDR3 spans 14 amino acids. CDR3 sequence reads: CATSDFRENTEAFF. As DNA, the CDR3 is TGTGCCACCAGTGATTTCCGGGAGAACACTGAAGCTTTCTTT.

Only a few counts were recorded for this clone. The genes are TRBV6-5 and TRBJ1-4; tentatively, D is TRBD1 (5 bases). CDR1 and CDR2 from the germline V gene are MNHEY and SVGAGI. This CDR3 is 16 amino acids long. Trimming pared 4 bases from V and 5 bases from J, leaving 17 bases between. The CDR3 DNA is TGTGCCAGCAGTTCCTCCCACGGCAGGGCAAATGAAAAACTGTTTTTT. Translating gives CASSSSHGRANEKLFF.

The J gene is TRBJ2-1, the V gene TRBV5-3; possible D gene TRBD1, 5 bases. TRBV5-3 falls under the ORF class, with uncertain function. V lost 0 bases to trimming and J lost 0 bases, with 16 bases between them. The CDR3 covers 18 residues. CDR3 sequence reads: CARSLGVRGSCSYNEQFF. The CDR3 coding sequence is TGTGCCAGAAGCTTGGGGGTTAGGGGCAGCTGCTCCTACAATGAGCAGTTCTTC.

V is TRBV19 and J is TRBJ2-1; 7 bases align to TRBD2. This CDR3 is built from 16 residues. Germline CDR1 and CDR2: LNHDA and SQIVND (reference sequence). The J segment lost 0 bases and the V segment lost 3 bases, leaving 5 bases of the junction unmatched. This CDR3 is CASSMGGTYSYNEQFF. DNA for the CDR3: TGTGCCAGTAGTATGGGGGGGACTTACTCCTACAATGAGCAGTTCTTC.

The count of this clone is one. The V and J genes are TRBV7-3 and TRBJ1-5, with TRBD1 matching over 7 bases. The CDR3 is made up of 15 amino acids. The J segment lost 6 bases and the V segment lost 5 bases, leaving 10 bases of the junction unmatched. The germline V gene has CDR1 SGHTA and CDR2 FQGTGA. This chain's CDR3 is CASSDRQGTAQPQHF. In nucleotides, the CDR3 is TGTGCCAGCAGCGATAGACAGGGAACGGCTCAGCCCCAGCATTTT. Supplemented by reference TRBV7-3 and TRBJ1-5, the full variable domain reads GAGVSQTPSNKVTEKGKYVELRCDPISGHTALYWYRQSLGQGPEFLIYFQGTGAADDSGLPNDRFFAVRPEGSVSTLKIQRTERGDSAVYLCASSDRQGTAQPQHFGDGTRLSIL.

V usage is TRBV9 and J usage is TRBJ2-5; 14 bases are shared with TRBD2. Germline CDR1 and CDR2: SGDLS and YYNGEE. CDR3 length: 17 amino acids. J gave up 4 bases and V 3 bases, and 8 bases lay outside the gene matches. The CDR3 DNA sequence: TGTGCCAGCAGCGAGAGACTAGCGGGGGGGCCAGGAGAGACCCAGTACTTC. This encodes CASSERLAGGPGETQYF.

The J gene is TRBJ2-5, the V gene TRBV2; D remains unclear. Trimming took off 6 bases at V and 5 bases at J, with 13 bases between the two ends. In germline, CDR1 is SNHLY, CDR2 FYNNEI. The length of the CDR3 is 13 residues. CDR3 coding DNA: TGTGCCAGCAGCGGGCCCAGTTCCGAGACCCAGTACTTC. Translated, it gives CASSGPSSETQYF.

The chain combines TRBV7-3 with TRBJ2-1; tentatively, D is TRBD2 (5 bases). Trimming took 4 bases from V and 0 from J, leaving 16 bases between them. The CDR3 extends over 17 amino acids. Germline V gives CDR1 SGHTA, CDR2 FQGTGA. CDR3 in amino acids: CASSSQTGLSSYNEQFF. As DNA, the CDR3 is TGTGCCAGCAGCTCCCAAACCGGACTGAGCTCCTACAATGAGCAGTTCTTC.

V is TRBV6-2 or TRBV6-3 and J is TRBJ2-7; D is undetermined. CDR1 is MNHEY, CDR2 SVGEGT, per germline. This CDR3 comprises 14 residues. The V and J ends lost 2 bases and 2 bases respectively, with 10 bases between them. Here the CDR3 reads CASSYTELAYEQYF. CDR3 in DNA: TGTGCCAGCAGTTACACCGAGCTCGCCTACGAGCAGTACTTC.

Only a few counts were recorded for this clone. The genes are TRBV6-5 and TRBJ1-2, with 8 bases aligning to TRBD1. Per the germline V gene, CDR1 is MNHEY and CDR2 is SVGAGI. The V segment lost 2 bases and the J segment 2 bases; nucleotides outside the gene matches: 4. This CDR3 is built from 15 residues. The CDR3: CASSYDRGPNYGYTF. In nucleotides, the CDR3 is TGTGCCAGCAGTTACGACAGGGGCCCCAACTATGGCTACACCTTC.

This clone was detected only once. CDR3 DNA: TGTGCCAGCAGCCTGACAGGGAGCGCTGAAGCTTTCTTT. Its translation is CASSLTGSAEAFF. V usage is TRBV5-6 and J usage is TRBJ1-1, with 7 bases matching TRBD1. J lost 6 bases, V lost 4 bases, and 6 bases had no gene match. This CDR3 comprises 13 residues. Germline CDR1 is SGHDT and CDR2 is YYEEEE. The full variable domain, rest sourced from reference TRBV5-6 and TRBJ1-1, is DAGVTQSPTHLIKTRGQQVTLRCSPKSGHDTVSWYQQALGQGPQFIFQYYEEEERQRGNFPDRFSGHQFPNYSSELNVNALLLGDSALYLCASSLTGSAEAFFGQGTRLTVV.

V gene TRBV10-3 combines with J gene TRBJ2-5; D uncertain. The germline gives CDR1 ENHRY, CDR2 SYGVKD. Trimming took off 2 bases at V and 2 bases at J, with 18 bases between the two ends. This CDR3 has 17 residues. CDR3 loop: CAISETPFPELQETQYF. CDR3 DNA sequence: TGTGCCATCAGTGAGACCCCTTTCCCCGAACTTCAAGAGACCCAGTACTTC.

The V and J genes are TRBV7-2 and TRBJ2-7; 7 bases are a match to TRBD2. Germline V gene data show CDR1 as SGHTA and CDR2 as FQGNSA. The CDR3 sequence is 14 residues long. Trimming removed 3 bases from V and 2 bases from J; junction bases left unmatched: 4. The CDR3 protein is CASSFRGSAYEQYF. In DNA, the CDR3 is TGTGCCAGCAGCTTCCGCGGGAGTGCCTACGAGCAGTACTTC.

The DNA of the CDR3 is TGTGCCAGCTCACGACAAGGCGCAACTAATGAAAAACTGTTTTTT. Its translation: CASSRQGATNEKLFF. V and J are TRBV18 and TRBJ1-4; no firm D call. V gave up 4 bases and J gave up 0 bases, with 9 bases separating them. The CDR3 runs to 15 residues. Germline CDR1 KGHSH, CDR2 LQKENI.

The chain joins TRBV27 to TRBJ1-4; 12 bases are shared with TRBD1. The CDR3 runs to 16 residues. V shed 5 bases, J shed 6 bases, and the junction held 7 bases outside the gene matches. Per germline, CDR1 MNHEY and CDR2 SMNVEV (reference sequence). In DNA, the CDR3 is TGTGCCAGCAGTGATCGGGACAGGGGGCGCGATGAAAAACTGTTTTTT. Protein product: CASSDRDRGRDEKLFF.

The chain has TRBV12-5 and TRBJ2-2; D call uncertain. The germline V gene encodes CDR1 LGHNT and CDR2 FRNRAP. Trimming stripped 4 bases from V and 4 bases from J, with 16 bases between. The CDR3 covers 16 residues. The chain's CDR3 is CASGSPRETVTGELFF. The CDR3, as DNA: TGTGCTAGTGGTTCCCCAAGAGAAACTGTCACCGGGGAGCTGTTTTTT.

The CDR3 reads CASMTDKQPEAFF. The CDR3 DNA follows: TGTGCCAGCATGACAGATAAACAACCTGAAGCTTTCTTT. This rearrangement joins TRBV12-3 or TRBV12-4 to TRBJ1-1; possible D gene TRBD1, 5 bases. The CDR3 has 13 residues. The V and J ends lost 7 bases and 6 bases respectively, with 15 bases between them.

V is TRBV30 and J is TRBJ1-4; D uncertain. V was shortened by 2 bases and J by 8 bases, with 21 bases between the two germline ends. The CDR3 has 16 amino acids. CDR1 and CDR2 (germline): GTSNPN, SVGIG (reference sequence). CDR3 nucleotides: TGTGCCTGGAGTCCCGGCGGCTCCCGAAGACGAGAAAAACTGTTTTTT. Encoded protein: CAWSPGGSRRREKLFF.

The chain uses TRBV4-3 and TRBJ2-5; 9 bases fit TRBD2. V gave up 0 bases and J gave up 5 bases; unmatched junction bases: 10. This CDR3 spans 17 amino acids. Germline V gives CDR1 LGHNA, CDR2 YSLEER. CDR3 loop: CASSQDWKAGGGETQYF. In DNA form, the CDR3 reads TGCGCCAGCAGCCAAGATTGGAAAGCGGGGGGCGGGGAGACCCAGTACTTC.

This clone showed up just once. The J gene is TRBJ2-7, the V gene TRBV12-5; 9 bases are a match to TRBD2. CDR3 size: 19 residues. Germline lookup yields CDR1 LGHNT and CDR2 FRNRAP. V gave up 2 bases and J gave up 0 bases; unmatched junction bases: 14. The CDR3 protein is CASGLPQGTSLLSSYEQYF. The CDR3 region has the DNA TGTGCTAGTGGTTTGCCTCAGGGGACTAGCCTCCTAAGCTCCTACGAGCAGTACTTC.

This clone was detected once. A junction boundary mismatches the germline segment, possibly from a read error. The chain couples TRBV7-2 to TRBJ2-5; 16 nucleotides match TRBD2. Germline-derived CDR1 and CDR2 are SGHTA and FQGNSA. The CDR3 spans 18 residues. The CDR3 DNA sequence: TGTGCCAGCAGCCCACCGGGACTAGCGGGAGGGCCGAGGGGGTTAAGTCACTTC. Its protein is CASSPPGLAGGPRGLSHF.